The 23 T cell receptor beta chains listed next were all sequenced from one sample in a study of blood T cell repertoires in COVID-19. Produced via immunoSEQ multiplex PCR; TCRdb's table is partial and in-frame only. The data hold 55,000 to 80,000 clones, with 65% to 80% observed a single time. Sequenced input: peripheral blood. The receptors stem from an elderly woman with active or convalescent COVID-19.

The J gene is TRBJ1-2, the V gene TRBV3-1 (or the pseudogene TRBV3-2), with D possibly TRBD1 on 6 matching bases. This CDR3 has 15 residues. V dropped 4 bases and J dropped 4 bases, with 16 bases sitting between them. Germline lookup yields CDR1 LGHDT and CDR2 YNNKEL (reference sequence). The CDR3 loop reads CASSPKGHRSYGYTF. CDR3 DNA sequence: TGTGCCAGCAGCCCCAAGGGACACCGCTCCTATGGCTACACCTTC.

The rearrangement joins TRBV5-1 to TRBJ2-2; 8 bases fit TRBD1. J lost 6 bases, V lost 0 bases, and 4 bases had no gene match. This CDR3 spans 15 amino acids. Germline V gene lookup returns CDR1 SGHRS and CDR2 YFSETQ. The CDR3 DNA sequence: TGCGCCAGCAGCTTGGGGACAGGGTTCCCCGGGGAGCTGTTTTTT. Translation gives CASSLGTGFPGELFF.

This clone was seen just once. The chain uses TRBV13 and TRBJ2-5; D is perhaps TRBD2 (6 bases). V was clipped by 3 bases and J by 5 bases, with 19 bases between them. This CDR3 comprises 16 residues. CDR1 and CDR2 (germline): PRHDT, FYEKMQ (reference sequence). The DNA of the CDR3 is TGTGCCAGCAGCTTGATCGGGGGTTCCAGTCTGGAGACCCAGTACTTC. Protein product: CASSLIGGSSLETQYF. The whole variable domain, remainder taken from reference TRBV13 and TRBJ2-5, is AAGVIQSPRHLIKEKRETATLKCYPIPRHDTVYWYQQGPGQDPQFLISFYEKMQSDKGSIPDRFSAQQFSDYHSELNMSSLELGDSALYFCASSLIGGSSLETQYFGPGTRLLVL.

This chain uses TRBV4-1 with TRBJ1-2; maybe TRBD1 (6 bases). In germline, CDR1 is MGHRA, CDR2 YSYEKL. Trimming took off 1 base at V and 3 bases at J, with 18 bases between the two ends. The CDR3 has 17 amino acids. The CDR3 coding sequence is TGCGCCAGCAGCCAAGTAAACACGGGGGGCAAAGACTATGGCTACACCTTC. Translation: CASSQVNTGGKDYGYTF.

This clone was counted a single time. J is TRBJ2-7 and V is TRBV3-1 (or the pseudogene TRBV3-2), with 7 bases matching TRBD1. V dropped 6 bases and J dropped 3; count of bases not matched to a gene: 14. In germline, CDR1 is LGHDT, CDR2 YNNKEL (reference sequence). This CDR3 comprises 16 residues. The CDR3 DNA reads as TGTGCCAGCAGTAAAGGGACAGCAAGGTCTCTCTACGAGCAGTACTTC. Protein product: CASSKGTARSLYEQYF.

This clone was found once. The chain joins TRBV6-6 to TRBJ1-6; 7 bases are a match to TRBD1. CDR1 and CDR2 from the germline V gene are MNHNY and SVGAGI (reference sequence). The trim removed 7 bases at V and 6 bases at J, leaving 9 bases unmatched. The CDR3 is 15 residues long. The CDR3 region is CASTLGAGGNSPLHF. The DNA for the CDR3 is TGTGCCAGCACTTTAGGGGCAGGGGGTAATTCACCCCTCCACTTT.

This CDR3 is CASTRRDRAGSPLHF. The CDR3, as DNA: TGTGCCAGCACCAGGAGGGACAGGGCCGGATCACCCCTCCACTTT. V usage is TRBV6-5 and J usage is TRBJ1-6, with TRBD1 matching over 9 bases. This CDR3 is built from 15 residues. Germline trimming cut 7 bases from V and 10 bases from J; bases unmatched to any gene: 11. Germline CDR1 is MNHEY and CDR2 is SVGAGI.

The chain recombines TRBV12-3 or TRBV12-4 with TRBJ1-2; 7 nucleotides agree with TRBD1. CDR3 length equals 13 residues. Trimming at V came to 5 bases and at J to 2 bases, leaving 2 bases not matched to a gene. The CDR3 DNA reads as TGTGCCAGCAGTGGGACAGAGAACTATGGCTACACCTTC. Its translation: CASSGTENYGYTF.

The chain links TRBV6-5 to TRBJ1-4; 8 bases agree with TRBD1. The CDR3 covers 14 residues. The germline CDR1 and CDR2 sequences are MNHEY and SVGAGI. V was pared by 7 bases and J by 4 bases, with 5 bases of the junction left unmatched. The CDR3 DNA reads TGTGCCAGCAAACAGGACAGGGTTAATGAAAAACTGTTTTTT. Translation gives CASKQDRVNEKLFF.

This rearrangement joins TRBV4-1 to TRBJ2-7, with 11 positions matching TRBD2. Germline V gene data show CDR1 as MGHRA and CDR2 as YSYEKL. Germline trimming cut 3 bases from V and 2 bases from J; bases unmatched to any gene: 12. The CDR3 totals 18 residues. CDR3 protein: CASSQALPGLAVTYEQYF. The CDR3 DNA reads TGCGCCAGCAGCCAGGCCCTTCCGGGACTAGCGGTTACCTACGAGCAGTACTTC.

The chain recombines TRBV6-1 with TRBJ1-2, with 8 bases that match TRBD1. The CDR3 consists of 16 residues. The germline V gene has CDR1 MNHNS and CDR2 SASEGT. The V gene end was trimmed by 3 bases and the J gene end by 2 bases; junction bases not matched to a gene: 8. The CDR3 bases are TGTGCCAGCAGTGAGCCCGGACAGGGTCGGAACTATGGCTACACCTTC. Translated, it gives CASSEPGQGRNYGYTF.

The chain joins TRBV20-1 to TRBJ1-1; no reliable D call. Trimming pared 3 bases from V and 0 bases from J, leaving 8 bases between. Per germline, CDR1 DFQATT and CDR2 SNEGSKA (reference sequence). This CDR3 contains 13 residues. CDR3 in amino acids: CSASLSLNTEAFF. DNA for the CDR3: TGCAGTGCTAGTCTCAGTCTGAACACTGAAGCTTTCTTT.

This chain uses TRBV11-2 with TRBJ2-5; D remains unclear. This CDR3 has 14 amino acids. V lost 1 base, J lost 4 bases, and 10 bases lay in between. Germline V gene sequence: CDR1 SGHAT, CDR2 FQNNGV. DNA for the CDR3: TGTGCCAGCAGCTTAGTTACCGGCGGAGAGACCCAGTACTTC. This translates into CASSLVTGGETQYF.

The chain combines TRBV29-1 with TRBJ1-2; TRBD1 might be the D (5 bases). V was pared by 4 bases and J by 6 bases, with 15 bases between. The germline gives CDR1 SQVTM, CDR2 ANQGSEA. CDR3 length equals 13 residues. CDR3 sequence reads: CSVGDQGVHGYTF. The CDR3, as DNA: TGCAGCGTTGGAGACCAGGGCGTTCATGGCTACACCTTC.

This clone was detected only once. The rearrangement joins TRBV1 to TRBJ1-1; the listed D gene, TRBD1, was not tested against the DNA. TRBV1 is reported as a pseudogene. The CDR3 contains 21 residues. DNA of the CDR3: TGCACCAGCAGCCAAGAACCCTTCTCAAGCTACGGGACAGGGATGAACACTGAAGCTTTCTTT. Its translation: CTSSQEPFSSYGTGMNTEAFF.

This chain links TRBV5-1 with TRBJ2-2; a possible D gene is TRBD1 (6 bases). The V end lost 4 bases, the J end lost 0 bases, and 13 bases lay between the germline ends. Looked up from germline, CDR1 is SGHRS and CDR2 is YFSETQ. CDR3 length: 16 residues. Here the CDR3 reads CASSPGASANTGELFF. The CDR3 region has the DNA TGCGCCAGCAGCCCAGGGGCCTCAGCGAACACCGGGGAGCTGTTTTTT. Combining the CDR3 with reference TRBV5-1 and TRBJ2-2 gives the whole variable domain KAGVTQTPRYLIKTRGQQVTLSCSPISGHRSVSWYQQTPGQGLQFLFEYFSETQRNKGNFPGRFSGRQFSNSRSEMNVSTLELGDSALYLCASSPGASANTGELFFGEGSRLTVL.

The chain uses TRBV7-3 and TRBJ1-2; D gene unclear. Trimming left V 0 bases short and J 8 bases short, with 16 bases between. This CDR3 is 15 amino acids long. Looked up from germline, CDR1 is SGHTA and CDR2 is FQGTGA. The CDR3: CASSLTQASPGGYTF. CDR3 DNA: TGTGCCAGCAGCTTAACGCAGGCCTCCCCTGGGGGCTACACCTTC.

This chain connects TRBV29-1 to TRBJ1-1; possible D gene TRBD1, 5 bases. This CDR3 spans 17 amino acids. The V end was cut by 4 bases, the J end by 1 base, with 22 bases between. Germline assignment: CDR1 SQVTM and CDR2 ANQGSEA. The CDR3 nucleotides are TGCAGCGTTGTATCGGGGCAATATTGGGGGGAGAACACTGAAGCTTTCTTT. It codes for CSVVSGQYWGENTEAFF.

V is TRBV5-1 and J is TRBJ1-4, with 7 bases identical to TRBD1. CDR1 and CDR2 (germline): SGHRS, YFSETQ. Germline trimming cut 4 bases from V and 8 bases from J; bases unmatched to any gene: 17. The CDR3 consists of 17 residues. CDR3 DNA sequence: TGCGCCAGCAGCGAGACAGGGTCGAGCGGCGTTGGGGAAAAACTGTTTTTT. It is translated as CASSETGSSGVGEKLFF.

This sequence joins TRBV18 and TRBJ1-4; no definite D call. V was cut by 1 base and J by 7 bases, with 13 bases left in between. CDR1 is KGHSH, CDR2 LQKENI, per germline. This CDR3 has 15 amino acids. The CDR3 loop is CASSPRGDSSEKLFF. The CDR3 nucleotides are TGTGCCAGCTCACCACGCGGGGATAGTTCTGAAAAACTGTTTTTT.

The chain uses TRBV7-5 and TRBJ1-2; the D call TRBD1 from the table was never checked on the DNA. TRBV7-5 represents a pseudogene. This CDR3 comprises 16 residues. CDR3 coding DNA: TGTGCCAGAAGCTTAGTGGGGGCACGGCCCAACTATGGCTACACCTTC. It translates to CARSLVGARPNYGYTF.

The count of this clone is one. This chain joins TRBV2 and TRBJ1-1; TRBD1 agrees at 9 bases. After removal of 4 bases from V and 2 bases from J, the junction contained 11 bases not matched to a gene. Per the germline V gene, CDR1 is SNHLY and CDR2 is FYNNEI. This CDR3 has 17 amino acids. CDR3 in amino acids: CASSAFLGQGTNTEAFF. The DNA of the CDR3 is TGTGCCAGCAGTGCCTTCCTCGGACAGGGGACAAACACTGAAGCTTTCTTT.

The chain joins TRBV18 to TRBJ1-6, with 8 bases matching TRBD1. CDR3 length: 15 amino acids. V trimming: 3 bases; J trimming: 10 bases; junction bases outside the gene matches: 8. Looked up from germline, CDR1 is KGHSH and CDR2 is LQKENI. CDR3 coding DNA: TGTGCCAGCTCACCTAGGGCACAGGGGGACTCACCCCTCCACTTT. This gives the protein CASSPRAQGDSPLHF. The variable domain in full, with the rest retrieved from reference TRBV18 and TRBJ1-6, is NAGVMQNPRHLVRRRGQEARLRCSPMKGHSHVYWYRQLPEEGLKFMVYLQKENIIDESGMPKERFSAEFPKEGPSILRIQQVVRGDSAAYFCASSPRAQGDSPLHFGNGTRLTVT.